One sample yielded the 5 T cell receptor beta chains listed below, sequenced in a study of cytomegalovirus exposure and HLA in healthy donors. Use of 60 Vbeta and 13 Jbeta primers characterized the PCR. TCRdb's table, derived via immunoSEQ multiplex PCR, lists solely in-frame clones and lacks some. The sample has around 250,000 clones, around 90% seen once. Sequencing input: PBMCs. These receptors originate from a girl aged 2-9 years in good health and CMV-seronegative.

The rearrangement joins TRBV11-1 to TRBJ2-7, with TRBD2 matching 7 bases. The CDR3 has 14 amino acids. Germline V lookup: CDR1 SGHAT, CDR2 FQDESV (reference sequence). V trimming: 2 bases; J trimming: 4 bases; junction bases outside the gene matches: 5. The CDR3 spells CASSLNPSGYEQYF. CDR3 in DNA: TGTGCCAGCAGCTTAAACCCTAGCGGATACGAGCAGTACTTC.

V gene TRBV5-8 combines with J gene TRBJ2-7, with D possibly TRBD2 on 7 matching bases. The V gene lost 0 bases and the J gene lost 6 bases, with 16 bases spanning the gap. The CDR3 is made up of 15 amino acids. Germline CDR1 is SGHTS and CDR2 is YDEGEE. Here the CDR3 reads CASSLVGGAGSEQYF. The CDR3 DNA reads TGTGCCAGCAGCTTGGTGGGGGGGGCCGGGAGCGAGCAGTACTTC.

The rearrangement links TRBV14 to TRBJ2-7; 11 bases map to TRBD2. Trimming at V came to 5 bases and at J to 7 bases, leaving 4 bases not matched to a gene. Germline V gene sequence: CDR1 SGHDN, CDR2 FVKESK. The CDR3 runs to 13 residues. CDR3 in DNA: TGTGCCAGCAGCACTAGCGGGAGTAAAGAGCAGTACTTC. Amino acids: CASSTSGSKEQYF.

The CDR3 coding sequence is TGTGCCAGTAGTATACAGCAAGAGACCCAGTACTTC. Encoded protein: CASSIQQETQYF. The chain employs TRBV19 and TRBJ2-5; D unclear. CDR3 size: 12 residues. Germline CDR1 and CDR2: LNHDA and SQIVND (reference sequence). Trimming left V 2 bases short and J 2 bases short, with 3 bases between.

The genes are TRBV5-1 and TRBJ2-7; TRBD2 aligns across 9 bases. This CDR3 is built from 18 residues. The germline CDR1 and CDR2 sequences are SGHRS and YFSETQ. Unmatched junction bases numbered 12, after V lost 0 bases and J lost 2 bases. CDR3 DNA sequence: TGCGCCAGCAGCTTGGGACTAGCGGCTAGGACCAACACCTACGAGCAGTACTTC. Protein sequence: CASSLGLAARTNTYEQYF. The whole variable domain, remainder taken from reference TRBV5-1 and TRBJ2-7, is KAGVTQTPRYLIKTRGQQVTLSCSPISGHRSVSWYQQTPGQGLQFLFEYFSETQRNKGNFPGRFSGRQFSNSRSEMNVSTLELGDSALYLCASSLGLAARTNTYEQYFGPGTRLTVT.